One and the same sample provided the 13 T cell receptor beta chains below, sequenced in a study of CD8 T cells in Susac syndrome. Random hexamers were used to reverse transcribe an amount of about 0.45 to 1 ug RNA. Via MiXCR, TCRdb re-called the immunoSEQ multiplex PCR reads, giving one row per CDR3 protein. The sample lists tens of thousands of distinct CDR3 sequences, around 94% occurring once. The sample comprised CD4+ T cells from PBMCs. These receptor sequences come from a human donor with Susac syndrome.

In this sample, this clonotype turned up a few times. This rearrangement joins TRBV5-6 to TRBJ1-2; D uncertain. V dropped 4 bases and J dropped 7 bases, with 8 bases sitting between them. The CDR3 runs 11 residues. From germline, CDR1 is SGHDT and CDR2 YYEEEE. CDR3 region: CASSPGGGYTF. In nucleotides, the CDR3 is TGTGCCAGCAGCCCTGGAGGTGGCTACACCTTC.

The rearrangement joins TRBV4-1 to TRBJ1-1; D not certain. The germline V gene encodes CDR1 MGHRA and CDR2 YSYEKL. CDR3 length: 15 residues. Deletions cut 4 bases from V and 3 bases from J, with 15 bases between. CDR3 nucleotides: TGCGCCAGCAGCCGACCCGACAAAAGGTACACTGAAGCTTTCTTT. It translates to CASSRPDKRYTEAFF.

The chain's CDR3 is CASSSWTSGTDTQYF. As DNA, the CDR3 is TGTGCCAGCTCATCTTGGACTAGCGGCACAGATACGCAGTATTTT. The chain carries TRBV18 and TRBJ2-3; TRBD2 agrees at 9 bases. Germline CDR1 reads KGHSH; CDR2 reads LQKENI. The J segment lost 1 base and the V segment lost 5 bases, leaving 4 bases of the junction unmatched. The CDR3 contains 15 residues.

This sequence joins TRBV5-1 and TRBJ1-1; D unresolved. Germline CDR1 and CDR2: SGHRS and YFSETQ. V gave up 2 bases and J gave up 4 bases, with 9 bases separating them. The CDR3 loop spans 13 amino acids. The CDR3 DNA reads TGCGCCAGCAGCTTTGTCGGGGTCACTGAAGCTTTCTTT. This codes for CASSFVGVTEAFF.

The rearrangement uses TRBV12-3 or TRBV12-4 and TRBJ2-5, with 7 bases fitting TRBD2. CDR3 length: 13 residues. The trim removed 3 bases at V and 7 bases at J, leaving 5 bases unmatched. CDR3 sequence reads: CASSFVASGTQYF. The CDR3 DNA reads TGTGCCAGCAGTTTCGTGGCTAGCGGGACCCAGTACTTC.

The chain has TRBV5-1 and TRBJ2-7; 9 bases are shared with TRBD1. V lost 6 bases to trimming and J lost 4 bases; unmatched junction nucleotides: 8. CDR1 and CDR2 (germline): SGHRS, YFSETQ. This CDR3 region has 14 residues. The CDR3 sequence: CASTPGQGGYEQYF. CDR3 DNA: TGCGCCAGCACCCCGGGACAGGGAGGGTACGAGCAGTACTTC.

The J gene is TRBJ2-1, the V gene TRBV6-2 or TRBV6-3, with 14 positions matching TRBD2. V was clipped by 0 bases and J by 3 bases; unmatched bases: 10. The length of the CDR3 is 20 residues. CDR1 is MNHEY, CDR2 SVGEGT, per germline. CDR3 residues: CASSYSATSGGARSYNEQFF. CDR3 nucleotide sequence: TGTGCCAGCAGTTACTCCGCGACTAGCGGGGGGGCCCGGAGCTACAATGAGCAGTTCTTC.

This clonotype was recorded once. The chain recombines TRBV20-1 with TRBJ2-7; 12 nucleotides align to TRBD2. V lost 1 base, J lost 7 bases, and 11 bases stayed unmatched. CDR3 length: 16 residues. Germline V CDR1 and CDR2: DFQATT, SNEGSKA (reference sequence). The CDR3 is CSARVASGGADEEQYF. In DNA, the CDR3 is TGCAGTGCTAGAGTGGCTAGCGGGGGGGCAGACGAAGAGCAGTACTTC.

The chain links TRBV9 to TRBJ2-3; TRBD2 matches 15 bases. J was trimmed by 2 bases and V by 4 bases; bases with no gene match: 8. Germline CDR1 SGDLS, CDR2 YYNGEE. The CDR3 runs 18 residues. The CDR3 is CASSPYGLAGGFTDTQYF. The CDR3 DNA reads TGTGCCAGCAGCCCCTACGGACTAGCGGGGGGGTTCACAGATACGCAGTATTTT.

This clonotype was counted once. The chain is built from TRBV20-1 and TRBJ1-6, with 8 bases lining up with TRBD1. The germline V gene has CDR1 DFQATT and CDR2 SNEGSKA (reference sequence). The CDR3 length is 13 residues. Trimming at V came to 4 bases and at J to 10 bases, leaving 6 bases not matched to a gene. Here the CDR3 reads CSAIGQGGSPLHF. CDR3 bases: TGCAGTGCTATAGGACAGGGAGGCTCACCCCTCCACTTT.

V is TRBV27 and J is TRBJ1-2; D might be TRBD1 (5 bases). The CDR3 is 15 amino acids. V was trimmed by 2 bases and J by 5 bases, leaving 15 bases between them. The germline gives CDR1 MNHEY, CDR2 SMNVEV (reference sequence). The CDR3 spells CASSLGGPKDYGYTF. The CDR3, as DNA: TGTGCCAGCAGTTTAGGGGGACCCAAGGATTATGGCTACACCTTC.

J is TRBJ1-6 and V is TRBV5-4; possible D gene TRBD1, 6 bases. Looked up from germline, CDR1 is SGHNT and CDR2 is YYREEE (reference sequence). V was clipped by 4 bases and J by 8 bases, with 10 bases between them. The CDR3 is 13 amino acids. CDR3 amino acids: CASSHRQDSPLHF. CDR3 DNA: TGTGCCAGCAGCCACAGACAGGATTCACCCCTCCACTTT.

The V gene is TRBV11-2, the J gene TRBJ1-2, with D perhaps matching TRBD1 (6 bases). Germline CDR1 and CDR2: SGHAT and FQNNGV. This CDR3 comprises 14 residues. Trimming removed 2 bases from V and 8 bases from J, with 15 bases in between. Written as DNA, the CDR3 is TGTGCCAGCAGCTTAAGGGGGAAGACACCCGGCTACACCTTC. It is translated as CASSLRGKTPGYTF.